This T cell receptor beta chain was found in a study of cytomegalovirus exposure and HLA in healthy donors. Overall study context: A preliminary data release comprised 70 million to 95 million unique TCRs obtained from HLA-typed donors.

For this clone: Its specificity is unknown.

Trimming removed 5 bases from V and 4 bases from J, with 10 bases in between. Germline CDR1 reads SGHTA; CDR2 reads FQGNSA. This CDR3 region has 13 residues. General observations from the study: In vitro work confirmed that a few CMV-associated chains recognize CMV antigens. A later analysis found TCR association rates differed by HLA locus, highest for DRB1 and lowest for HLA-C.

Use of 60 Vbeta and 13 Jbeta primers characterized the PCR. Measured with immunoSEQ multiplex PCR; TCRdb has only the in-frame clones, and not every one. Altogether about 180,000 clones are present, approximately 84% being singletons, with the ten largest covering about 1%. Material: PBMCs. This receptor was taken from a young man in good health and CMV-seronegative. The chain uses TRBV7-2 and TRBJ2-3, with D perhaps TRBD2 (5 bases). The CDR3 region has the DNA TGTGCCAGCAGCGCGAGCGGTCCAGATACGCAGTATTTT. Its protein is CASSASGPDTQYF.